This TCR beta chain is drawn from a study of blood T cell repertoires in COVID-19. The overall study: Italy, Spain and the United States were the sources of the convalescent and acute COVID-19 samples. The analysed material was cDNA or gDNA that came from T cells, B-cell-depleted T cells, or PBMCs.

V lost 1 base to trimming and J lost 7 bases, with 8 bases between them. Germline-derived CDR1 and CDR2 are GTSNPN and SVGIG (reference sequence). The length of the CDR3 is 12 residues. Original data processing: Cell counts per sample came from amplifying reference gene primers. Assay used: immunoSEQ multiplex PCR; TCRdb lists only in-frame clones, some missing. For V, J and clone size, that table is used; D and trimming come from the DNA. The sample has hundreds of thousands of clones, roughly 84% seen once. The sequenced material came from peripheral blood. This clonotype was sampled from a man aged 40-49 years with acute or convalescent COVID-19. The gene calls are TRBV30 and TRBJ1-5; no firm D call. CDR3 coding DNA: TGTGCCTGGAGTGGTTCGAGCCAGCCCCAGCATTTT. Its protein product is CAWSGSSQPQHF.